This passage covers 3 T cell receptor beta chains from one sample sequenced in a study of post-analysis software for immune sequencing data. Study observations and caveats: There were about 5 TRBV segments more frequent in patients than controls, and TRBV5-6, TRBV5-1 and TRBV20-1 were among them.

The antigens these receptors bind are not known. TCR beta cDNA libraries had unique molecular identifiers. One entry per CDR3 protein, called by TCRdb with MiXCR from the PCR reads. The sample holds hundreds of thousands of distinct CDR3 sequences; 25% to 30% are singletons and the top ten take approximately 0.55%. Sequencing was carried out using blood. Receptors originate from a girl aged 5 to 17 with multiple sclerosis.

This clonotype appeared a few times. The gene calls are TRBV20-1 and TRBJ2-3; the match to TRBD2 covers 7 bases. Germline lookup yields CDR1 DFQATT and CDR2 SNEGSKA (reference sequence). This CDR3 spans 15 amino acids. The trim removed 0 bases at V and 4 bases at J, leaving 7 bases unmatched. For the CDR3, the DNA is TGCAGTGCTAGAGATAGGACGAGCGGGGCAGATACGCAGTATTTT. Translated: CSARDRTSGADTQYF.

This clonotype was recorded a few times. The gene calls are TRBV20-1 and TRBJ2-3; TRBD2 agrees at 7 bases. CDR1 and CDR2 from the germline V gene are DFQATT and SNEGSKA (reference sequence). The CDR3 has 15 residues. The ends lost 2 bases at V and 3 bases at J; junction bases unmatched: 8. CDR3 loop: CSARWPGLLTDTQYF. For the CDR3, the DNA is TGCAGTGCTAGATGGCCGGGACTACTAACAGATACGCAGTATTTT.

V gene TRBV28 combines with J gene TRBJ2-7, with 8 bases lining up with TRBD2. After removal of 3 bases from V and 2 bases from J, the junction contained 6 bases not matched to a gene. The CDR3 is made up of 15 amino acids. The germline gives CDR1 MDHEN, CDR2 SYDVKM. The CDR3 sequence: CASSFRLAGPYEQYF. The CDR3, as DNA: TGTGCCAGCAGTTTTCGGCTAGCGGGCCCCTACGAGCAGTACTTC. The full variable domain, with the rest looked up from reference TRBV28 and TRBJ2-7, is DVKVTQSSRYLVKRTGEKVFLECVQDMDHENMFWYRQDPGLGLRLIYFSYDVKMKEKGDIPEGYSVSREKKERFSLILESASTNQTSMYLCASSFRLAGPYEQYFGPGTRLTVT.